The subject of this entry is one T cell receptor (beta chain). The data stem from a study of blood T cell repertoires in COVID-19. The V gene's germline CDR1 is MNHNY and CDR2 SVGAGI (reference sequence). The CDR3 spans 16 residues. The J segment lost 4 bases and the V segment lost 2 bases, leaving 8 bases of the junction unmatched. In the original workflow: The assay estimated nucleated cells by amplifying reference gene primers. TCRdb keeps only in-frame clones here, not all; method: immunoSEQ multiplex PCR. Clone size and the V and J calls come from that table; the DNA yielded D and trimming. Here the sample spans some 300,000 clones, 90% being singletons. Seattle's enrolled individuals joined amid active infection and were then monitored longitudinally.

The sequence was collected from a middle-aged woman with COVID-19, enrolled during active disease. This sequence joins TRBV6-6 and TRBJ1-3, with 7 positions matching TRBD1. Sequencing was done on a sample of peripheral blood. The CDR3 bases are TGTGCCAGCAGTTACGGGGCGACAGGGATCGGAAACACCATATATTTT. Translated, it gives CASSYGATGIGNTIYF.